This TCR beta chain was retrieved from a study of T-cell memory formation after mild COVID-19. As for the study in general: TCR clusters showed largely donor specificity. Study conclusions and caveats: Cross-reactive memory appears to have joined, as suggested by some responding clones showing up in pre-infection memory. Clones that shrank (day 15 to 85) were balanced CD4/CD8, whereas later expanders leaned CD4+. Still unconfirmed is whether the second-wave clones peaking on day 37 recognized SARS-CoV-2.

A single record per CDR3 protein comes from TCRdb applying MiXCR to the 5' RACE reads. The sample has hundreds of thousands of distinct CDR3 sequences, approximately 21% seen once. The germline V gene encodes CDR1 MGHRA and CDR2 YSYEKL. V was trimmed by 3 bases and J by 2 bases, leaving 8 bases between them. This CDR3 is 13 amino acids long. This clonotype was found a few times. The antigen remains unidentified. The rearrangement uses TRBV4-1 and TRBJ2-7; TRBD2 might be the D (5 bases). The source of this sequence is an adult woman who had mild COVID-19 (a few samples of this study predate the infection). Cell type and time point are not known. Sample: PBMCs or a T cell subset sorted from them (not recorded which). The CDR3 nucleotides read TGCGCCAGCAGCCATGGAGGAGCCTACGAGCAGTACTTC. Translated: CASSHGGAYEQYF.